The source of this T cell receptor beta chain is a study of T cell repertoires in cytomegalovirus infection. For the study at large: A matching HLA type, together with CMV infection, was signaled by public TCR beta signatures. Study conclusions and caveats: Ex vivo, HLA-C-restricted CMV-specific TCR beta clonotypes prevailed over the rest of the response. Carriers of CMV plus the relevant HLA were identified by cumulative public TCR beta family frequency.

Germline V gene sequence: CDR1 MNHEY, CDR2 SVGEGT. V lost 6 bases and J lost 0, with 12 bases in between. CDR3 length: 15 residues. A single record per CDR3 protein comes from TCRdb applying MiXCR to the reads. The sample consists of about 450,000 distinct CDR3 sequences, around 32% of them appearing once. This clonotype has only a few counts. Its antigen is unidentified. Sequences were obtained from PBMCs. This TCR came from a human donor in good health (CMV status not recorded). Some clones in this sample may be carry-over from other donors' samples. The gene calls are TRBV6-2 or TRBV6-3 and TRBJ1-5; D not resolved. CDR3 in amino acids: CASRTGRGSNQPQHF. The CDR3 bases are TGTGCCAGCAGGACGGGTCGGGGTAGCAATCAGCCCCAGCATTTT.